This T cell receptor (beta chain) is drawn from a study of beta chain features in type 1 diabetes. Study-level points and caveats: Patients' naive, central memory and regulatory TCRB repertoires appeared more alike than those of healthy donors. In every one of the four CD4+ subsets, TCRB CDR3s were moderately but significantly shorter in Type 1 diabetes patients. At VDJ recombination sites, type 1 diabetes patients had fewer insertions and more deleted nucleotides.

The sequenced template was cDNA made from the entire isolated RNA. Naive, central memory and regulatory T cell samples yielded roughly 3.5 million reads on average. Using immunoSEQ multiplex PCR, the repertoire was profiled, and TCRdb retains in-frame clones only, with some absent. The table lists about 410,000 clones, roughly 14% of them singletons. CDR1 and CDR2 from the germline V gene are SGHTA and FQGNSA. V was trimmed by 0 bases and J by 8 bases, leaving 8 bases between them. The CDR3 is 13 amino acids. With regard to this clone: Its antigen is not known.

The chain joins TRBV7-2 to TRBJ2-1; no clear D gene. The origin of this receptor is a man aged 25 to 40 in good health. The sequenced sample was naive CD4+ T cells from blood. The CDR3 loop is CASSLAPGDEQFF. The CDR3 DNA is TGTGCCAGCAGCTTAGCCCCAGGAGATGAGCAGTTCTTC.